This TCR beta chain was obtained from a study of Graves' ophthalmopathy and Graves' hyperthyroidism. General study findings and limits: Discriminating ophthalmopathy from stable hyperthyroidism, a 13-signature model attained a sensitivity of about 88% and a specificity of approximately 81%. Ophthalmopathy progression predictions by the model showed about 72% specificity and approximately 70% sensitivity.

Transcripts of RNA were the source for amplifying TCR beta CDR3 regions. Second-round multiplex PCR came after a first-round RT-PCR that employed HTBI primers. TCRdb redid the calling of the multiplex PCR reads with MiXCR, one entry per CDR3 protein. Of about 500,000 distinct CDR3 sequences in the sample, 39% are singletons; the top ten hold 3.5% to 4.5%. This clonotype turned up a few times. Antigen: not known. Clinical symptoms, serum thyroxine, TRAb, thyroid ultrasound and orbital computed tomography were relied on for diagnosis. Germline lookup yields CDR1 LGHNT and CDR2 FRNRAP. The CDR3 consists of 13 residues. Trimming took 7 bases from V and 1 from J, leaving 7 bases between them.

This clonotype was sampled from an adult man with Graves' hyperthyroidism. The rearrangement joins TRBV12-5 to TRBJ2-2; the D gene is possibly TRBD1 (5 bases). Sequencing was carried out using peripheral blood or thyroid tissue (not recorded which). CDR3 residues: CASETGNTGELFF. DNA of the CDR3: TGTGCTAGTGAAACAGGGAACACCGGGGAGCTGTTTTTT.